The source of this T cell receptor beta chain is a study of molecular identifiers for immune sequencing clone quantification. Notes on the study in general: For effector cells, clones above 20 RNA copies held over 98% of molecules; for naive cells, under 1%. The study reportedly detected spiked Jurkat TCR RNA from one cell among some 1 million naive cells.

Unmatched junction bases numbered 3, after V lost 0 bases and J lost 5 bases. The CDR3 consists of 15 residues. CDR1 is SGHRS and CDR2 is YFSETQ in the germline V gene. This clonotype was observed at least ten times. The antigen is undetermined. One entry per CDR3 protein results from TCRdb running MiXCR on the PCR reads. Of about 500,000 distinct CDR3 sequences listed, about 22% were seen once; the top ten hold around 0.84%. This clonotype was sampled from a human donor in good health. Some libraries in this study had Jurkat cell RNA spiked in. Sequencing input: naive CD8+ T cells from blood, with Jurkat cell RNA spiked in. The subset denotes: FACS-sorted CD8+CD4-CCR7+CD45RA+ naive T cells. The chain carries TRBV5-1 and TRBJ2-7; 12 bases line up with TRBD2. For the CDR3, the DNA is TGCGCCAGCAGCTTGGGGCTAGCGGGAGGGAACGAGCAGTACTTC. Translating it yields CASSLGLAGGNEQYF.